The 21 T cell receptor beta chains in this list originate from one sample, sequenced in a study of T-cell memory formation after mild COVID-19. One entry per CDR3 protein, called by TCRdb with MiXCR from the 5' RACE reads. The table includes over 70,000 distinct CDR3 sequences, about 14% detected once. The material sequenced was PBMCs or a T cell subset sorted from them (not recorded which). The receptors were gathered from a man younger than 35 who had mild COVID-19 (a few samples of this study predate the infection). Cell type and time point are not known.

This clonotype showed up just a few times. The chain links TRBV12-3 or TRBV12-4 to TRBJ2-4, with 7 bases matching TRBD2. The V gene end was trimmed by 7 bases and the J gene end by 6 bases; junction bases not matched to a gene: 9. The CDR3 extends over 14 amino acids. CDR3 sequence reads: CASTFGGVGNIQYF. The DNA of the CDR3 is TGTGCCAGCACTTTTGGGGGGGTGGGAAACATTCAGTACTTC.

A few counts support this clonotype. V is TRBV12-3 or TRBV12-4 and J is TRBJ1-3; D not certain. Trimming shortened V by 5 bases and J by 0 bases, and 14 bases separated the two germline ends. This CDR3 is built from 16 residues. CDR3 DNA sequence: TGTGCCAGCAGTCCCCCTTCCGGGTCCTCTGGAAACACCATATATTTT. Translating it yields CASSPPSGSSGNTIYF.

In its sample, this clonotype was seen a few times. The chain uses TRBV9 and TRBJ2-1, with D hard to call. Per the germline V gene, CDR1 is SGDLS and CDR2 is YYNGEE. The CDR3 consists of 13 residues. Trimming cost V 0 bases and J 6 bases, with 7 bases left between them. The DNA of the CDR3 is TGTGCCAGCAGCGTAGCTTGGGGCAATGAGCAGTTCTTC. As protein: CASSVAWGNEQFF.

This clonotype was observed a handful of times. V usage is TRBV12-3 or TRBV12-4 and J usage is TRBJ2-7, with D possibly being TRBD1 (6 bases). This CDR3 spans 12 amino acids. Between the trimmed V and J ends, which lost 6 bases and 5 bases, there was a span of 11 bases. The CDR3 is CASSDTGNEQYF. In DNA form, the CDR3 reads TGTGCCAGCAGCGATACAGGGAACGAGCAGTACTTC.

DNA for the CDR3: TGCGCCAGCAGCCAAGATCGAGGGCTTCCCGGGGAGCTGTTTTTT. Amino acids: CASSQDRGLPGELFF. The chain carries TRBV4-3 and TRBJ2-2; D is possibly TRBD2 (5 bases). The germline gives CDR1 LGHNA, CDR2 YSLEER. V was trimmed by 0 bases and J by 6 bases, leaving 11 bases between them. This CDR3 region has 15 residues.

This chain links TRBV6-5 with TRBJ2-1; the match to TRBD1 covers 11 bases. The V segment lost 6 bases and the J segment 5 bases; nucleotides outside the gene matches: 6. The CDR3 is made up of 15 amino acids. The V gene's germline CDR1 is MNHEY and CDR2 SVGAGI. The CDR3 DNA sequence: TGTGCCAGCAGCTTCGGGACAGGGGGAGACAATGAGCAGTTCTTC. Encoded protein: CASSFGTGGDNEQFF.

This clonotype occurred many times. The chain uses TRBV4-2 and TRBJ2-1; no firm D call. The V end lost 1 base, the J end lost 6 bases, and 4 bases lay between the germline ends. This CDR3 has 12 amino acids. CDR1 and CDR2 (germline): LGHNA, YNFKEQ. The CDR3: CASSQALNEQFF. The CDR3 DNA follows: TGTGCCAGCAGCCAAGCCCTCAATGAGCAGTTCTTC.

The chain carries TRBV7-2 and TRBJ1-6; D is undetermined. This CDR3 comprises 14 residues. The germline V gene has CDR1 SGHTA and CDR2 FQGNSA. Trimming took off 3 bases at V and 5 bases at J, with 8 bases between the two ends. Written as DNA, the CDR3 is TGTGCCAGCAGCTTTATTAATGATAATTCACCCCTCCACTTT. Its translation: CASSFINDNSPLHF.

This clonotype has just a few counts. The CDR3 sequence: CASSPWTSNTGELFF. The CDR3 region has the DNA TGTGCCAGCAGCCCCTGGACCTCGAACACCGGGGAGCTGTTTTTT. This sequence joins TRBV9 and TRBJ2-2; D unclear. CDR1 SGDLS and CDR2 YYNGEE come from the germline V gene. V dropped 4 bases and J dropped 0 bases, with 10 bases sitting between them. This CDR3 spans 15 amino acids. The full variable domain, its missing parts supplied by reference TRBV9 and TRBJ2-2, is DSGVTQTPKHLITATGQRVTLRCSPRSGDLSVYWYQQSLDQGLQFLIQYYNGEERAKGNILERFSAQQFPDLHSELNLSSLELGDSALYFCASSPWTSNTGELFFGEGSRLTVL.

This clonotype was counted ten times or more. The rearrangement links TRBV27 to TRBJ1-1, with D possibly TRBD1 on 5 matching bases. Per the germline V gene, CDR1 is MNHEY and CDR2 is SMNVEV (reference sequence). The CDR3 runs to 14 residues. The ends were cut back, 5 bases at V and 8 bases at J, with 18 bases in the middle. CDR3: CASSDQGGRTEAFF. The CDR3 coding sequence is TGTGCCAGCAGTGATCAGGGAGGACGAACCGAAGCTTTCTTT.

This clonotype was detected only a few times. This chain connects TRBV7-9 to TRBJ2-3; D remains ambiguous. CDR1 and CDR2 (germline): SEHNR, FQNEAQ (reference sequence). Trimming took 3 bases from V and 7 from J, leaving 11 bases between them. The CDR3 consists of 13 residues. CDR3 amino acids: CASSLGWQNTQYF. DNA of the CDR3: TGTGCCAGCAGCTTGGGCTGGCAGAATACGCAGTATTTT.

This clonotype showed up just a few times. The rearrangement joins TRBV20-1 to TRBJ1-1, with 10 bases aligning to TRBD1. This CDR3 is built from 16 residues. Trimming removed 2 bases from V and 7 bases from J; junction bases left unmatched: 13. CDR1 DFQATT and CDR2 SNEGSKA come from the germline V gene (reference sequence). CDR3 protein: CSARLGTGASLFEAFF. In DNA, the CDR3 is TGCAGTGCTAGACTGGGGACAGGGGCGTCTCTCTTTGAAGCTTTCTTT.

This clonotype showed up just a few times. The V and J genes are TRBV4-3 and TRBJ2-3; 7 bases map to TRBD2. The CDR3 has 18 amino acids. Germline assignment: CDR1 LGHNA and CDR2 YSLEER. V was pared by 0 bases and J by 2 bases, with 11 bases of the junction left unmatched. The CDR3 sequence: CASSQDRRWEGLTDTQYF. DNA of the CDR3: TGCGCCAGCAGCCAAGATCGTAGGTGGGAGGGGCTCACAGATACGCAGTATTTT.

This clonotype came up a few times. The chain couples TRBV5-6 to TRBJ2-6, with TRBD2 matching 7 bases. The CDR3 sequence is 18 residues long. Germline CDR1 reads SGHDT; CDR2 reads YYEEEE. V shed 5 bases and J 4 bases; nucleotides not matched to a gene: 15. The CDR3 sequence is CASRTFGAGRAGANVLTF. CDR3 in DNA: TGTGCCAGCAGGACCTTCGGGGCAGGGAGGGCCGGGGCCAACGTCCTGACTTTC.

The CDR3 here is CASSEYMLGAGLDTQYF. The CDR3 bases are TGTGCCAGCAGTGAATATATGCTCGGGGCGGGCTTAGATACGCAGTATTTT. The J gene is TRBJ2-3, the V gene TRBV25-1; D possibly uses TRBD1 or TRBD2 (5 bases each). V was shortened by 0 bases and J by 5 bases, with 18 bases between the two germline ends. Germline V gene data show CDR1 as MGHDK and CDR2 as SYGVNS. The CDR3 is 17 amino acids. Drawing the rest from reference TRBV25-1 and TRBJ2-3, the complete variable domain is EADIYQTPRYLVIGTGKKITLECSQTMGHDKMYWYQQDPGMELHLIHYSYGVNSTEKGDLSSESTVSRIRTEHFPLTLESARPSHTSQYLCASSEYMLGAGLDTQYFGPGTRLTVL.

The chain joins TRBV12-3 or TRBV12-4 to TRBJ2-5; 9 positions match TRBD2. Trimming took 6 bases from V and 7 from J; bases not matched to a gene: 12. The CDR3 is made up of 15 amino acids. CDR3 sequence reads: CASSPAVAGVGTQYF. CDR3 DNA: TGTGCCAGCAGCCCCGCGGTAGCGGGGGTGGGGACCCAGTACTTC.

This clonotype has a handful of counts. V and J are TRBV9 and TRBJ1-2; D remains ambiguous. This CDR3 is 11 amino acids long. The V end was cut by 0 bases, the J end by 10 bases, with 7 bases between. The germline V gene encodes CDR1 SGDLS and CDR2 YYNGEE. The CDR3 loop is CASSVGRFYTF. CDR3 nucleotides: TGTGCCAGCAGCGTAGGCCGATTCTACACCTTC.

This clonotype turned up a few times. The rearrangement links TRBV6-5 to TRBJ1-2; perhaps TRBD1 as D (5 bases). The CDR3 contains 13 residues. V was clipped by 8 bases and J by 7 bases, with 17 bases between them. The germline V gene encodes CDR1 MNHEY and CDR2 SVGAGI. As DNA, the CDR3 is TGTGCCAGCTGCCCCCAAGGGGAATTTGGCTACACCTTC. It yields the protein CASCPQGEFGYTF.

This clonotype was found a few times. J is TRBJ2-1 and V is TRBV6-2 or TRBV6-3; possibly TRBD1 or TRBD2 for D (5 bases each). Germline V gene data show CDR1 as MNHEY and CDR2 as SVGEGT. Trimming cost V 8 bases and J 4 bases, with 15 bases left between them. The CDR3 covers 14 residues. The CDR3 protein is CASRLGPTYNEQFF. Here the CDR3 DNA reads TGTGCCAGCCGACTGGGACCCACTTACAATGAGCAGTTCTTC.

This clonotype has ten or more counts. V usage is TRBV4-1 and J usage is TRBJ2-5; D perhaps matches TRBD2 (7 bases). Germline V lookup: CDR1 MGHRA, CDR2 YSYEKL. Between the trimmed V and J ends, which lost 0 bases and 2 bases, there was a span of 16 bases. The CDR3 has 17 amino acids. The CDR3 here is CASSQEGRDTLQETQYF. CDR3 nucleotides: TGCGCCAGCAGCCAAGAGGGGAGGGACACCCTTCAAGAGACCCAGTACTTC.

This rearrangement joins TRBV12-3 or TRBV12-4 to TRBJ2-5, with D possibly matching TRBD1 (5 bases). The CDR3 is 13 amino acids. Trimming stripped 6 bases from V and 5 bases from J, with 13 bases between. In DNA form, the CDR3 reads TGTGCCAGCAGCTCAGGGTTTGCGGAGACCCAGTACTTC. Translated: CASSSGFAETQYF.